This T cell receptor (beta chain) was obtained from a study of blood T cell repertoires in COVID-19. Study as a whole: The origin of the acute and convalescent COVID-19 samples was the United States, Italy and Spain. PBMCs, B-cell-depleted T cells, or T cells provided the cDNA or gDNA that made up the material.

Trimming pared 6 bases from V and 6 bases from J, leaving 17 bases between. Germline V lookup: CDR1 MNHEY, CDR2 SVGAGI. CDR3 length: 14 amino acids. TCRdb keeps only in-frame clones here, not all; method: immunoSEQ multiplex PCR. Of fewer than 300,000 clones listed, about 93% were seen once; the top ten hold roughly 1.1%. The chain employs TRBV6-5 and TRBJ1-1; unclear D gene. This receptor was taken from a woman aged 25 to 45 who had recovered from COVID-19. Sequenced: PBMCs or T cells enriched from blood (not recorded which). This chain's CDR3 is CASRVRQASSEAFF. The CDR3 region has the DNA TGTGCCAGCAGGGTCCGGCAGGCTTCCTCTGAAGCTTTCTTT.